This T cell receptor (beta chain) is drawn from a study of blood T cell repertoires in COVID-19. Across the study: PBMCs, B-cell-depleted T cells, or T cells provided the cDNA or gDNA that made up the material.

Original methodology: For nucleated cells, counts were estimated from reference gene primer amplification. Clones were sequenced by immunoSEQ multiplex PCR, and TCRdb holds only the in-frame ones, with some missing. V, J and clone size reflect that table, while D and trimming were determined from the DNA. Among 300,000 to 400,000 clones, roughly 90% were seen once, and the ten largest hold about 0.89%. CDR1 is MNHNS and CDR2 is SASEGT in the germline V gene. CDR3 length: 13 residues. V was shortened by 1 base and J by 5 bases, with 8 bases between the two germline ends. The participants were between 18 and 89 years old and came from some 23 US areas. Participant-reported clinical history was the basis for cohort assignment.

The TCR sequence derives from a woman aged 25 to 39 with acute COVID-19. Specimen: PBMCs or T cells enriched from blood (not recorded which). The chain carries TRBV6-1 and TRBJ1-2; weak D call: TRBD1 (5 bases). Written as DNA, the CDR3 is TGTGCCAGCAGTGAAGAAGGGGATTATGGCTACACCTTC. Residues: CASSEEGDYGYTF.